The clone carrying this T cell receptor beta chain was detected once. These data originate in a study of blood T cell repertoires in COVID-19. Under the authors' procedure: By means of reference gene primer amplification, nucleated cell counts were estimated. Clones were sequenced by immunoSEQ multiplex PCR, and TCRdb holds only the in-frame ones, with some missing. V and J calls and clone size are given by that table; D and trimming were obtained from the DNA. The sample gives hundreds of thousands of clones, around nine tenths of which show up once; 1.5% to 2% is in the top ten. Germline V gene lookup returns CDR1 SGHTA and CDR2 FQGTGA. The ends were cut back, 2 bases at V and 2 bases at J, with 8 bases in the middle. The CDR3 length is 14 residues.

Specimen: peripheral blood. The V and J genes are TRBV7-3 and TRBJ2-3; D call uncertain. This clonotype was sampled from a woman aged 55-70 years who had recovered from COVID-19. The CDR3 loop reads CASSLLGDTDTQYF. For the CDR3, the DNA is TGTGCCAGCAGCTTACTGGGCGACACAGATACGCAGTATTTT.